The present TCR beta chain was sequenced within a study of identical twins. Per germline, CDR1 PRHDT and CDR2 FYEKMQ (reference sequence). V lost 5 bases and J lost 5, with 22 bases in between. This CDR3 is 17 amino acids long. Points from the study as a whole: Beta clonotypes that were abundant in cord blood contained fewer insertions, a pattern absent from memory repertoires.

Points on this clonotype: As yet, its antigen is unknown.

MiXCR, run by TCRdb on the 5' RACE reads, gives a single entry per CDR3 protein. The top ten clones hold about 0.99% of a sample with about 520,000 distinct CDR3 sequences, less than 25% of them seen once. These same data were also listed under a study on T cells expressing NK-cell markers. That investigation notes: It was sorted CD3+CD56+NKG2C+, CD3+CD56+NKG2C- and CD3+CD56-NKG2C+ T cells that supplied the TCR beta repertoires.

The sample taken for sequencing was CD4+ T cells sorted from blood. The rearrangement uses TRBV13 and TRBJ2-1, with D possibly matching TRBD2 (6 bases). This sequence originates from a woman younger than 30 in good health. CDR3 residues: CASSLTAVGGNDNEQFF. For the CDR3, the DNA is TGTGCCAGCAGCCTCACGGCCGTGGGGGGAAATGACAATGAGCAGTTCTTC.